This T cell receptor beta chain was recovered during a study of blood T cell repertoires in COVID-19. The repertoire was sequenced with immunoSEQ multiplex PCR; TCRdb's copy has only in-frame clones and lacks some. The table shows approximately 280,000 clones, with about 90% occurring only once. V trimming: 4 bases; J trimming: 2 bases; junction bases outside the gene matches: 11. This CDR3 has 17 residues. From germline, CDR1 is LGHNA and CDR2 YSLEER. Those enrolled, adults aged about 18 to 89 years, came from 25 or so US areas. The chain joins TRBV4-3 to TRBJ2-3; the match to TRBD1 covers 8 bases. The TCR sequence derives from a woman in her late teens or twenties with acute COVID-19. Sequencing used PBMCs or T cells enriched from blood (not recorded which). The CDR3 DNA follows: TGCGCCAGCAGCCCCTGGGGCCCAGGGGGCCCCACAGATACGCAGTATTTT. This codes for CASSPWGPGGPTDTQYF.